This record looks at one TCR beta chain sequence and its context. Its antigen is as yet unknown. TCRdb re-called the RT-PCR reads through MiXCR, storing one row per CDR3 protein. The sample shows about 830,000 distinct CDR3 sequences, approximately 17% of them seen only once. The record originates from a study of response to subunit inactivated influenza vaccine. Findings and caveats of the study: New T cells are recruited in small numbers by each seasonal influenza vaccination, according to the authors' suggestion.

The CDR3 is made up of 16 amino acids. Germline lookup yields CDR1 MNHNS and CDR2 SASEGT. With 4 bases clipped from V and 2 bases from J, the junction kept 8 bases outside the gene matches. Sample: PBMCs from blood, taken less than 6 days after vaccination. J is TRBJ1-1 and V is TRBV6-1; 9 nucleotides align to TRBD1. The source is a man aged 50-60 years who received an inactivated influenza vaccine. The CDR3 protein is CASSARTGEFNTEAFF. The CDR3 DNA follows: TGTGCCAGCAGTGCCCGGACAGGGGAATTCAACACTGAAGCTTTCTTT.